This entry features one T cell receptor (beta chain) sequence. CDR3 length equals 15 residues. The germline V gene encodes CDR1 SEHNR and CDR2 FQNEAQ (reference sequence). The ends were cut back, 5 bases at V and 7 bases at J, with 15 bases in the middle. The data were taken from a study of T cell responses to AZD1222 COVID-19 vaccine. The method was immunoSEQ multiplex PCR; TCRdb's version includes in-frame clones alone and lacks a portion of them. The data contain about 120,000 clones, 87% of them singletons. The clonotype originates from an adult in good health. Here the sequenced sample was peripheral blood, taken on day 0 of AZD1222 vaccination. This sequence joins TRBV7-9 and TRBJ1-6; D is unresolved. In DNA form, the CDR3 reads TGTGCCAGCAGCCCCGTAGCCAGCGCCAATTCACCCCTCCACTTT. Translation: CASSPVASANSPLHF.